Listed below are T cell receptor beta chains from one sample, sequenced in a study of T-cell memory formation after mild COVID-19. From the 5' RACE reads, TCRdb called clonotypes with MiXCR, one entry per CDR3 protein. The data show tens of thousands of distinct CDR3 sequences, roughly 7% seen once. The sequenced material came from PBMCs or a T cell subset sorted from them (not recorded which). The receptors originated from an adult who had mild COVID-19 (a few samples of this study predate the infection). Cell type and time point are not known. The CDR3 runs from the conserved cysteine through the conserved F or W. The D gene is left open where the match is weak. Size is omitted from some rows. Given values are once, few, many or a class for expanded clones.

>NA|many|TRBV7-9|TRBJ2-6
CASSLEISGANVLTF
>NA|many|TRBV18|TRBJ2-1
CASSPQTGTDPYNEQFF
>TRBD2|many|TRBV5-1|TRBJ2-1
CASSDSSGGYNEQFF
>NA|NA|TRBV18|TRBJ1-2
CASSPYAARGSYGYTF
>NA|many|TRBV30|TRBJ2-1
CAHLMSTVQFF
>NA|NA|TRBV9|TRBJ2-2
CASSVVPGGAGTGELFF
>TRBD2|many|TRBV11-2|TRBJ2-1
CASSFLGGGTLRRRGEQFF
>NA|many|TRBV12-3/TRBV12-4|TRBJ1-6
CASSLAGVQTLHF
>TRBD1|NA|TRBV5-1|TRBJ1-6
CASSLKGQANSPLHF
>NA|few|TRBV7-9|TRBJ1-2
CASSLRDTQGYTF
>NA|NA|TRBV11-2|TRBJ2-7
CASSFRGTAYEQYF
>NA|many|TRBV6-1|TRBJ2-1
CATYRDRGGGEQFF
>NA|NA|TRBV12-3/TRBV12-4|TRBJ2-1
CASSQLGVTYNEQFF
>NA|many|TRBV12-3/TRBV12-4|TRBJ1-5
CASSTRDPYQPQHF
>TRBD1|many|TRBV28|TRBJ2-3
CASSSPGTGHLDTQYF
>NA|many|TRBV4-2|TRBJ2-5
CASSPFMGGGGRAETQYF
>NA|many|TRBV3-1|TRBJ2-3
CASSRALGTDTQYF
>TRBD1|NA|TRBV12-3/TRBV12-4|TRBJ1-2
CASSHGQGGLYGYTF
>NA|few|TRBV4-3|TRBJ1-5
CASSQDAFGDQPQHF
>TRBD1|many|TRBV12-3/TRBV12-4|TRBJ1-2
CASSPRTGLTSIGYTF
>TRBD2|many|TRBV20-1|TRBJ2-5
CSARIAGPYQETQYF
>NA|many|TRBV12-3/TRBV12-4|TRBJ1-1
CASSLVGTEAFF
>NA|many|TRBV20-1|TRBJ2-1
CSARQTVSYNEQFF
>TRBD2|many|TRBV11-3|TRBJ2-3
CASSDRGGVGTDTQYF